The clone carrying this T cell receptor beta chain was counted many times. The antigen remains undetermined. Germline values: CDR1 SNHLY, CDR2 FYNNEI. This CDR3 is 13 amino acids long. Trimming took 9 bases from V and 4 from J; bases not matched to a gene: 5. Through template switching, a universal primer site was introduced, and the cDNA contained unique molecular identifiers. TCRdb passed the 5' RACE reads through MiXCR, listing each CDR3 protein once. The table has a few hundred thousand distinct CDR3 sequences, around 8.3% seen once. The data belong to a study of identical twins. Overall study findings and caveats: Where out-of-frame alpha sequences were twin-shared, they showed excess low generation probability. Beta out-of-frame twin sharing showed a weaker excess. The abundant beta clonotypes from cord blood had fewer insertions, and memory repertoires had none of this.

These data were also filed under a second study, of yellow fever vaccine responses in identical twins.

The chain has TRBV2 and TRBJ2-3; 9 positions agree with TRBD2. Source material: CD8+ T cells sorted from blood. The clonotype comes from a woman aged 18-29 years in good health. The chain's CDR3 is CASAGGPADTQYF. CDR3 nucleotides: TGTGCCAGTGCGGGGGGGCCAGCAGATACGCAGTATTTT.